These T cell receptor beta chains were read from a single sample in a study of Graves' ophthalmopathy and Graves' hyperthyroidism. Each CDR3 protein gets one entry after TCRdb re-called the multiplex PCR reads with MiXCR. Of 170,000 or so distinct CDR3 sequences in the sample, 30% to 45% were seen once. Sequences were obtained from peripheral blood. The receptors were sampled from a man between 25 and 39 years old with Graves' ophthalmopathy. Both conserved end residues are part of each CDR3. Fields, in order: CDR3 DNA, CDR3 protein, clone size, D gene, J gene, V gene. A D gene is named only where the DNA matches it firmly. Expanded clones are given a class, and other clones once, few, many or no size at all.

cdr3_nt: TGTGCCAGCGGGTGGGGGACCGCTGAAGCTTTCTTT
cdr3_aa: CASGWGTAEAFF
clone_size: many
d_call: NA
j_call: TRBJ1-1
v_call: TRBV12-3/TRBV12-4

cdr3_nt: TGCAGTGCTAGAGCTTTTGAGAGCTCCTATAATTCACCCCTCCACTTT
cdr3_aa: CSARAFESSYNSPLHF
clone_size: many
d_call: NA
j_call: TRBJ1-6
v_call: TRBV20-1

cdr3_nt: TGTGCCAGCAGTAGACCGGGACTAGCGGCGGGGAACACCGGGGAGCTGTTTTTT
cdr3_aa: CASSRPGLAAGNTGELFF
clone_size: NA
d_call: TRBD2
j_call: TRBJ2-2
v_call: TRBV6-4

cdr3_nt: TGTGCCAGCAGCGTAGCAACAGGGGCGGGGACCGGGGAGCTGTTTTTT
cdr3_aa: CASSVATGAGTGELFF
clone_size: many
d_call: NA
j_call: TRBJ2-2
v_call: TRBV9

cdr3_nt: TGTGCCACCAGTGATTCAAGTCAGCCCCAGCATTTT
cdr3_aa: CATSDSSQPQHF
clone_size: many
d_call: NA
j_call: TRBJ1-5
v_call: TRBV24-1

cdr3_nt: TGTGCCAGCAGCTCACTAATTCAGCCCCAGCATTTT
cdr3_aa: CASSSLIQPQHF
clone_size: many
d_call: NA
j_call: TRBJ1-5
v_call: TRBV12-3/TRBV12-4

cdr3_nt: TGTGCCAGCAGTTTAAAGGTCCCCCGGGAGACCCAGTACTTC
cdr3_aa: CASSLKVPRETQYF
clone_size: many
d_call: NA
j_call: TRBJ2-5
v_call: TRBV12-3/TRBV12-4

cdr3_nt: TGTGCCAGCAGGGGGAGTCTAGGCACTGAAGCTTTCTTT
cdr3_aa: CASRGSLGTEAFF
clone_size: once
d_call: NA
j_call: TRBJ1-1
v_call: TRBV6-1

cdr3_nt: TGTGCCAGCAGTTTAGCGGGAGGGTCCACCGGGGAGCTGTTTTTT
cdr3_aa: CASSLAGGSTGELFF
clone_size: many
d_call: TRBD2
j_call: TRBJ2-2
v_call: TRBV12-3/TRBV12-4

cdr3_nt: TGTGCCAGCAGTTTATTTCGGGGACAGGGAAGCCACGAGCAGTACTTC
cdr3_aa: CASSLFRGQGSHEQYF
clone_size: NA
d_call: TRBD1
j_call: TRBJ2-7
v_call: TRBV28

cdr3_nt: TGTGCCAGCAGTCCTTCACGGCCTCGATCGGGTTCACCCCTCCACTTT
cdr3_aa: CASSPSRPRSGSPLHF
clone_size: many
d_call: NA
j_call: TRBJ1-6
v_call: TRBV12-3/TRBV12-4

cdr3_nt: TGTGCCACGAAGGGGGACAGGTTAGCTAACTATGGCTACACCTTC
cdr3_aa: CATKGDRLANYGYTF
clone_size: many
d_call: TRBD1
j_call: TRBJ1-2
v_call: TRBV7-2

cdr3_nt: TGTGCCAGCAGCTTAGTCGAGAACACCGGGGAGCTGTTTTTT
cdr3_aa: CASSLVENTGELFF
clone_size: few
d_call: NA
j_call: TRBJ2-2
v_call: TRBV7-2

cdr3_nt: TGTGCCAGTAGTGACACAGGGACGAACACTGAAGCTTTCTTT
cdr3_aa: CASSDTGTNTEAFF
clone_size: NA
d_call: NA
j_call: TRBJ1-1
v_call: TRBV19

cdr3_nt: TGTGCCAGCAGTATTAGGGGAATGCGAGCTTCGCCTATCACTGAAGCTTTCTTT
cdr3_aa: CASSIRGMRASPITEAFF
clone_size: NA
d_call: NA
j_call: TRBJ1-1
v_call: TRBV12-3/TRBV12-4

cdr3_nt: TGTGCTAGTGGTTTGCCCCTCAGGGGGTCTGAAGCTTTCTTT
cdr3_aa: CASGLPLRGSEAFF
clone_size: NA
d_call: TRBD1
j_call: TRBJ1-1
v_call: TRBV12-5

cdr3_nt: TGCAGTGCTGCTCTAGCGGGAGGGCCCTCCTACGAGCAGTACTTC
cdr3_aa: CSAALAGGPSYEQYF
clone_size: many
d_call: TRBD2
j_call: TRBJ2-7
v_call: TRBV20-1

cdr3_nt: TGTGCCAGCACCCTGGACGGGGTACTCTACGAGCAGTACTTC
cdr3_aa: CASTLDGVLYEQYF
clone_size: many
d_call: NA
j_call: TRBJ2-7
v_call: TRBV12-3/TRBV12-4

cdr3_nt: TGTGCCAGCAGCTTAGATGTCAGGGGGTCCGGGGAGCTGTTTTTT
cdr3_aa: CASSLDVRGSGELFF
clone_size: many
d_call: TRBD1
j_call: TRBJ2-2
v_call: TRBV11-2

cdr3_nt: TGTGCCAGCAGCCTCAACTACCTCGGCGGAGACGAGCAGTACTTC
cdr3_aa: CASSLNYLGGDEQYF
clone_size: many
d_call: NA
j_call: TRBJ2-7
v_call: TRBV14

cdr3_nt: TGTGCCACCAGTGATTTCTGGGGTGGAGAGGCCCAGTACTTC
cdr3_aa: CATSDFWGGEAQYF
clone_size: many
d_call: NA
j_call: TRBJ2-5
v_call: TRBV24-1

cdr3_nt: TGTGCCAGCAGTTACTCGAGAAGCAATCAGCCCCAGCATTTT
cdr3_aa: CASSYSRSNQPQHF
clone_size: many
d_call: NA
j_call: TRBJ1-5
v_call: TRBV6-5

cdr3_nt: TGTGCCAGCAGCTTAGGGCAGGGGGCTATCGGGGAGCTGTTTTTT
cdr3_aa: CASSLGQGAIGELFF
clone_size: many
d_call: TRBD1
j_call: TRBJ2-2
v_call: TRBV7-2

cdr3_nt: TGTGCCAGCAGCTTAGGGACAGGGGGCGAAGTAGATACGCAGTATTTT
cdr3_aa: CASSLGTGGEVDTQYF
clone_size: NA
d_call: TRBD1
j_call: TRBJ2-3
v_call: TRBV11-2

cdr3_nt: TGTGCCAGCAGCCGGGACAGCTACACGAACACCGGGGAGCTGTTTTTT
cdr3_aa: CASSRDSYTNTGELFF
clone_size: NA
d_call: TRBD1
j_call: TRBJ2-2
v_call: TRBV6-1

cdr3_nt: TGTGCCAGTGCAACTAGTAACACTGAAGCTTTCTTT
cdr3_aa: CASATSNTEAFF
clone_size: NA
d_call: NA
j_call: TRBJ1-1
v_call: TRBV6-1

cdr3_nt: TGTGCCAGCAGCACACGAAACACGGACACTCTCTATGGCTACACCTTC
cdr3_aa: CASSTRNTDTLYGYTF
clone_size: few
d_call: NA
j_call: TRBJ1-2
v_call: TRBV6-1

cdr3_nt: TGTGCCAGCAGTTATCCGAACAGGGGGCTCTTCCGGGCCGAATATGGCTACACCTTC
cdr3_aa: CASSYPNRGLFRAEYGYTF
clone_size: many
d_call: TRBD1
j_call: TRBJ1-2
v_call: TRBV6-2/TRBV6-3

cdr3_nt: TGTGCCAGCAGCCCCGACGGTAGCCCCGAGCAGTACTTC
cdr3_aa: CASSPDGSPEQYF
clone_size: NA
d_call: NA
j_call: TRBJ2-7
v_call: TRBV11-2

cdr3_nt: TGTGCCAGCAGTTACTCCACTACGGGCGGAAATTACGAGCAGTACTTC
cdr3_aa: CASSYSTTGGNYEQYF
clone_size: many
d_call: NA
j_call: TRBJ2-7
v_call: TRBV6-2/TRBV6-3

cdr3_nt: TGCAGTGCCAGGGGCCCGCTAGACAGGGGGTACGAGCAGTACTTC
cdr3_aa: CSARGPLDRGYEQYF
clone_size: many
d_call: TRBD1
j_call: TRBJ2-7
v_call: TRBV20-1

cdr3_nt: TGTGCCAGCAGCTTAACGTCCGGGGTGCGCGGCTACACCTTC
cdr3_aa: CASSLTSGVRGYTF
clone_size: many
d_call: NA
j_call: TRBJ1-2
v_call: TRBV7-3

cdr3_nt: TGTGCCAGCAGCTTAGCGCCAGGACGGGAGGGAGAGACCCAGTACTTC
cdr3_aa: CASSLAPGREGETQYF
clone_size: many
d_call: TRBD2
j_call: TRBJ2-5
v_call: TRBV7-2

cdr3_nt: TGTGCCAGCAGCCGCACAGGCGCGGGAAACTCTGGGGCCAACGTCCTGACTTTC
cdr3_aa: CASSRTGAGNSGANVLTF
clone_size: NA
d_call: NA
j_call: TRBJ2-6
v_call: TRBV6-2/TRBV6-3

cdr3_nt: TGTGCCAGCAGTTTCGGCAGGGGGTGGACTGAAGCTTTCTTT
cdr3_aa: CASSFGRGWTEAFF
clone_size: many
d_call: TRBD1
j_call: TRBJ1-1
v_call: TRBV27

cdr3_nt: TGCAGTGCCTTTGACAGACGGGAGACCCAGTACTTC
cdr3_aa: CSAFDRRETQYF
clone_size: NA
d_call: NA
j_call: TRBJ2-5
v_call: TRBV20-1

cdr3_nt: TGCGCCAGCAGCCAAGGATTCGGGTTTAGGGAGACCCAGTACTTC
cdr3_aa: CASSQGFGFRETQYF
clone_size: few
d_call: NA
j_call: TRBJ2-5
v_call: TRBV4-1

cdr3_nt: TGTGCCATCAGTATCTATACCCCGACAGGGTCCAACTCTGGAAACACCATATATTTT
cdr3_aa: CAISIYTPTGSNSGNTIYF
clone_size: NA
d_call: TRBD1
j_call: TRBJ1-3
v_call: TRBV10-3

cdr3_nt: TGCGCCAGCAGCCAAGAAATCACTACCTCCTACGAGCAGTACTTC
cdr3_aa: CASSQEITTSYEQYF
clone_size: many
d_call: NA
j_call: TRBJ2-7
v_call: TRBV4-3

cdr3_nt: TGTGCTCACTCCACGACCACATTTGGCTACACCTTC
cdr3_aa: CAHSTTTFGYTF
clone_size: NA
d_call: NA
j_call: TRBJ1-2
v_call: TRBV28

cdr3_nt: TGTGCCAGCAGCTCATCGGGACAGTACTTCCAGCAGTACTTC
cdr3_aa: CASSSSGQYFQQYF
clone_size: NA
d_call: TRBD1
j_call: TRBJ2-7
v_call: TRBV7-8

cdr3_nt: TGTGCCAGCGGCCGGGACAGGAACACTGAAGCTTTCTTT
cdr3_aa: CASGRDRNTEAFF
clone_size: few
d_call: TRBD1
j_call: TRBJ1-1
v_call: TRBV12-3/TRBV12-4

cdr3_nt: TGTGCCAGCAGCACCGGGGTGGATGAAGCTTTCTTT
cdr3_aa: CASSTGVDEAFF
clone_size: once
d_call: NA
j_call: TRBJ1-1
v_call: TRBV28

cdr3_nt: TGTGCCAGCAGTGAAATCAGGGGAGGCACTGAAGCTTTCTTT
cdr3_aa: CASSEIRGGTEAFF
clone_size: many
d_call: NA
j_call: TRBJ1-1
v_call: TRBV2

cdr3_nt: TGCGCCAGCAGCCTAAACTCCGGACAAACCTACGAGCAGTACTTC
cdr3_aa: CASSLNSGQTYEQYF
clone_size: NA
d_call: NA
j_call: TRBJ2-7
v_call: TRBV19

cdr3_nt: TGCAGCGTTTTAGTGTCTAACTATGGCTACACCTTC
cdr3_aa: CSVLVSNYGYTF
clone_size: many
d_call: NA
j_call: TRBJ1-2
v_call: TRBV29-1

cdr3_nt: TGTGCCAGCAGTTTGGGGGCTAGCGGGCCTCAGTACTTC
cdr3_aa: CASSLGASGPQYF
clone_size: NA
d_call: TRBD2
j_call: TRBJ2-5
v_call: TRBV12-3/TRBV12-4

cdr3_nt: TGTGCCAGCAGTCCCCCCCCGACAGGTTCAAATCAGCCCCAGCATTTT
cdr3_aa: CASSPPPTGSNQPQHF
clone_size: few
d_call: NA
j_call: TRBJ1-5
v_call: TRBV28

cdr3_nt: TGTGCCAGCAGTTACTCGAGTGCAGGGGGGAATCAGCCCCAGCATTTT
cdr3_aa: CASSYSSAGGNQPQHF
clone_size: NA
d_call: TRBD1
j_call: TRBJ1-5
v_call: TRBV6-5

cdr3_nt: TGTGCCATCGCTTCCTCCGGGACGGCGAACACTGAAGCTTTCTTT
cdr3_aa: CAIASSGTANTEAFF
clone_size: few
d_call: NA
j_call: TRBJ1-1
v_call: TRBV28

cdr3_nt: TGTGCCAGCAGTTTACTAGCGGGAGGAGGGAACGAGCAGTACTTC
cdr3_aa: CASSLLAGGGNEQYF
clone_size: few
d_call: TRBD2
j_call: TRBJ2-7
v_call: TRBV28

cdr3_nt: TGTGCCAGCAGTACCCTCCGGGAGCAGTACTTC
cdr3_aa: CASSTLREQYF
clone_size: NA
d_call: NA
j_call: TRBJ2-7
v_call: TRBV6-1

cdr3_nt: TGTGCCAGCAGCCGACAGGGGGCGCCGGGAAACACCATATATTTT
cdr3_aa: CASSRQGAPGNTIYF
clone_size: many
d_call: TRBD1
j_call: TRBJ1-3
v_call: TRBV7-2

cdr3_nt: TGTGCCTGGAGTGTACGCCCCAGGGAGGGATCACCCCTCCACTTT
cdr3_aa: CAWSVRPREGSPLHF
clone_size: many
d_call: NA
j_call: TRBJ1-6
v_call: TRBV30